The 28 T cell receptor beta chains below were found in one sample sequenced in a study of CD8+ T cells in alopecia areata (dated by TCRdb to 2016 to 2019). The library was generated by the immunoSEQ multiplex PCR assay. RNA was extracted from all samples and reverse transcribed into cDNA, which served as template for TCR sequencing. TCRdb limited this immuneACCESS table to in-frame rearrangements with V and J called. A share of clones is missing; checked studies link under half to unresolved V genes, and the rest is unexplained. This sample has 95,000 to 150,000 clones in its table, and around 50% of those were observed once. About 10% of the sample goes to the ten largest clones. The source material was NKG2D-low CD8+ T cells sorted from blood. Read against the paper, the sample's cell subset or site label means: sorted CD8+ NKG2D-low blood T cells. These receptors were collected from a human donor with alopecia areata.

The V and J genes are TRBV29-1 and TRBJ1-2; possibly TRBD1 for D (5 bases). Germline V CDR1 and CDR2: SQVTM, ANQGSEA. The V and J ends lost 4 bases and 5 bases respectively, with 11 bases between them. The CDR3 is 12 residues long. The CDR3 region is CSVVPGNYGYTF. DNA of the CDR3: TGCAGCGTTGTCCCAGGGAATTATGGCTACACCTTC.

This clone was seen only a few times. The chain carries TRBV29-1 and TRBJ1-2; D is unclear. Germline V gene data show CDR1 as SQVTM and CDR2 as ANQGSEA. The CDR3 is 12 residues long. V lost 7 bases and J lost 4, with 13 bases in between. The DNA for the CDR3 is TGCAGCGCTTCAGACGGGGTCTATGGCTACACCTTC. Protein: CSASDGVYGYTF.

The chain combines TRBV7-2 with TRBJ2-5, with D hard to call. Germline CDR1 and CDR2: SGHTA and FQGNSA. V was trimmed by 5 bases and J by 5 bases, leaving 9 bases between them. The CDR3 has 12 amino acids. CDR3 DNA: TGTGCCAGCAGCCCGGGCGAGGAGACCCAGTACTTC. This sequence encodes CASSPGEETQYF.

The J gene is TRBJ1-5, the V gene TRBV2; 10 bases are shared with TRBD1. The CDR3 sequence is 17 residues long. CDR1 SNHLY and CDR2 FYNNEI come from the germline V gene. J gave up 5 bases and V 6 bases, and 13 bases lay outside the gene matches. The CDR3 region has the DNA TGTGCCAGCAGCGACTTCCCGGGACAGGGGATAGATCAGCCCCAGCATTTT. It translates to CASSDFPGQGIDQPQHF.

This clone has only a few counts. J is TRBJ1-1 and V is TRBV28; D might be TRBD1 (5 bases). Per germline, CDR1 MDHEN and CDR2 SYDVKM. This CDR3 comprises 15 residues. Trimming removed 1 base at V and 1 base at J, with 10 bases between. DNA for the CDR3: TGTGCCAGCAGTTTATTAAGGGGATGGAACACTGAAGCTTTCTTT. Translating gives CASSLLRGWNTEAFF.

About this clone itself: Other DNA sequences from this sample encode an identical CDR3 as well. V and J are TRBV29-1 and TRBJ2-5; TRBD2 aligns across 7 bases. This CDR3 contains 12 residues. CDR1 is SQVTM and CDR2 is ANQGSEA in the germline V gene. The junction had 1 base not matched to a gene; V was cut back by 3 bases and J by 3 bases. CDR3 amino acids: CSVEAGEETQYF. The CDR3 nucleotides read TGCAGCGTTGAGGCGGGGGAAGAGACCCAGTACTTC. The variable domain in full, with the rest retrieved from reference TRBV29-1 and TRBJ2-5, is SAVISQKPSRDICQRGTSLTIQCQVDSQVTMMFWYRQQPGQSLTLIATANQGSEATYESGFVIDKFPISRPNLTFSTLTVSNMSPEDSSIYLCSVEAGEETQYFGPGTRLLVL.

The genes are TRBV11-2 and TRBJ2-7; 8 nucleotides line up with TRBD2. J was trimmed by 3 bases and V by 3 bases; bases with no gene match: 7. The germline gives CDR1 SGHAT, CDR2 FQNNGV. The CDR3 extends over 15 amino acids. In DNA form, the CDR3 reads TGTGCCAGCAGCTTTGCTAGCGGGCCATACTACGAGCAGTACTTC. Translating gives CASSFASGPYYEQYF.

This clone was detected only a few times. The chain uses TRBV29-1 and TRBJ2-1; D remains ambiguous. CDR1 and CDR2 (germline): SQVTM, ANQGSEA. The V end was cut by 3 bases, the J end by 9 bases, with 6 bases between. CDR3 length: 10 residues. CDR3 residues: CSVDQPEQFF. The CDR3 DNA reads TGCAGCGTTGATCAACCTGAGCAGTTCTTC.

The chain uses TRBV29-1 and TRBJ2-3, with no clear D. Trimming took off 4 bases at V and 2 bases at J, with 10 bases between the two ends. CDR1 SQVTM and CDR2 ANQGSEA come from the germline V gene. The CDR3 covers 13 residues. The CDR3 region has the DNA TGCAGCGTTGCGTCTGAAAACACAGATACGCAGTATTTT. This sequence encodes CSVASENTDTQYF.

This clone was seen a few times. V and J are TRBV6-5 and TRBJ2-5, with D maybe TRBD1 (6 bases). The V gene lost 4 bases and the J gene lost 3 bases, with 9 bases spanning the gap. The length of the CDR3 is 13 residues. Germline V lookup: CDR1 MNHEY, CDR2 SVGAGI. The CDR3 protein is CASSSAGEETQYF. CDR3 coding DNA: TGTGCCAGCAGTTCCGCAGGGGAAGAGACCCAGTACTTC.

The chain uses TRBV4-1 and TRBJ2-1, with 11 bases fitting TRBD1. Germline CDR1 MGHRA, CDR2 YSYEKL. V lost 3 bases to trimming and J lost 9 bases; unmatched junction nucleotides: 10. This CDR3 region has 16 residues. The CDR3 sequence: CASSHIQDRGQGEQFF. The CDR3 bases are TGCGCCAGCAGCCACATACAGGACAGGGGGCAGGGTGAGCAGTTCTTC.

V is TRBV18 and J is TRBJ1-2; no firm D call. This CDR3 contains 13 residues. Germline CDR1 KGHSH, CDR2 LQKENI. V was trimmed by 2 bases and J by 4 bases, leaving 8 bases between them. In nucleotides, the CDR3 is TGTGCCAGCTCACCAGAGGGCCTCTATGGCTACACCTTC. It is translated as CASSPEGLYGYTF.

V is TRBV2 and J is TRBJ1-5; 10 nucleotides agree with TRBD1. V dropped 2 bases and J dropped 7; count of bases not matched to a gene: 5. CDR1 SNHLY and CDR2 FYNNEI come from the germline V gene. The CDR3 runs to 15 residues. The CDR3 loop reads CASSEPRDRGQPQHF. The CDR3 nucleotides read TGTGCCAGCAGTGAACCCCGGGACAGGGGACAGCCCCAGCATTTT. Full variable domain (outside the CDR3, taken from reference TRBV2 and TRBJ1-5): EPEVTQTPSHQVTQMGQEVILRCVPISNHLYFYWYRQILGQKVEFLVSFYNNEISEKSEIFDDQFSVERPDGSNFTLKIRSTKLEDSAMYFCASSEPRDRGQPQHFGDGTRLSIL.

This clone was seen once. The chain carries TRBV27 and TRBJ1-1; 8 bases agree with TRBD1. V lost 5 bases to trimming and J lost 8 bases; unmatched junction nucleotides: 1. This CDR3 spans 11 amino acids. Germline V CDR1 and CDR2: MNHEY, SMNVEV (reference sequence). The CDR3 nucleotides are TGTGCCAGCAGTCGGACAGGGGAAGCTTTCTTT. Translating gives CASSRTGEAFF.

The chain employs TRBV23-1 and TRBJ2-3; D call uncertain. TRBV23-1 carries the ORF label, with uncertain function. The length of the CDR3 is 14 residues. V shed 0 bases and J shed 4 bases, with 8 bases lying between them. The CDR3 coding sequence is TGCGCCAGCAGTCAATCAACAGAGTCAGATACGCAGTATTTT. Translating gives CASSQSTESDTQYF.

Only a few counts were recorded for this clone. This sequence joins TRBV28 and TRBJ2-7, with no clear D. In germline, CDR1 is MDHEN, CDR2 SYDVKM. CDR3 length: 13 residues. V lost 6 bases and J lost 0, with 9 bases in between. CDR3 coding DNA: TGTGCCAGCAGCCAGAGGAGCTCCTACGAGCAGTACTTC. Translation: CASSQRSSYEQYF.

The V call is TRBV14, the J call TRBJ2-3; D is uncertain. The CDR3 totals 13 residues. Trimming removed 1 base at V and 5 bases at J, with 7 bases between. CDR1 SGHDN and CDR2 FVKESK come from the germline V gene. The CDR3, as DNA: TGTGCCAGCAGCCAAGTTGGGGAAGATACGCAGTATTTT. As protein: CASSQVGEDTQYF.

The genes are TRBV30 and TRBJ2-1; 15 nucleotides align to TRBD2. From germline, CDR1 is GTSNPN and CDR2 SVGIG (reference sequence). Trimming took 7 bases from V and 5 from J; bases not matched to a gene: 3. The CDR3 runs 14 residues. DNA of the CDR3: TGTGCCTCGGGACTAGCGGGAGGAGACAATGAGCAGTTCTTC. Its protein product is CASGLAGGDNEQFF. Supplemented by reference TRBV30 and TRBJ2-1, the full variable domain reads SQTIHQWPATLVQPVGSPLSLECTVEGTSNPNLYWYRQAAGRGLQLLFYSVGIGQISSEVPQNLSASRPQDRQFILSSKKLLLSDSGFYLCASGLAGGDNEQFFGPGTRLTVL.

The rearrangement uses TRBV23-1 and TRBJ2-2, with 7 nucleotides matching TRBD1. TRBV23-1 is assigned to the ORF class and has an uncertain function. The length of the CDR3 is 16 residues. V was clipped by 2 bases and J by 0 bases; unmatched bases: 3. CDR3 in amino acids: CASSQQGQSNTGELFF. CDR3 coding DNA: TGCGCCAGCAGTCAACAGGGACAGTCGAACACCGGGGAGCTGTTTTTT.

V gene TRBV21-1 combines with J gene TRBJ2-3; TRBD2 is the table's D call, not checked against the DNA. TRBV21-1 is a known pseudogene. The CDR3 consists of 17 residues. CDR3 protein: CASSKASPITSTDTQYF. Here the CDR3 DNA reads TGTGCCAGCAGCAAAGCGTCGCCGATTACTAGCACAGATACGCAGTATTTT.

This sequence joins TRBV5-1 and TRBJ2-7; 8 bases are a match to TRBD1. The germline V gene encodes CDR1 SGHRS and CDR2 YFSETQ. The CDR3 totals 13 residues. Losses at the gene ends were 4 bases for V and 5 bases for J; bases not matched to a gene: 5. CDR3 protein: CASSLDRAHEQYF. In nucleotides, the CDR3 is TGCGCCAGCAGCCTGGACAGGGCCCACGAGCAGTACTTC.

V gene TRBV27 combines with J gene TRBJ2-1; 10 bases line up with TRBD1. Looked up from germline, CDR1 is MNHEY and CDR2 is SMNVEV (reference sequence). This CDR3 is 14 amino acids long. V trimming: 4 bases; J trimming: 5 bases; junction bases outside the gene matches: 2. CDR3 loop: CASSSGTGDNEQFF. For the CDR3, the DNA is TGTGCCAGCAGTTCCGGGACAGGGGACAATGAGCAGTTCTTC.

The chain joins TRBV28 to TRBJ2-7; D remains ambiguous. CDR1 and CDR2 from the germline V gene are MDHEN and SYDVKM. The CDR3 runs 12 residues. Trimming stripped 5 bases from V and 5 bases from J, with 10 bases between. The CDR3 protein is CASSSLGHEQYF. The CDR3 DNA follows: TGTGCCAGCAGTAGTTTGGGTCACGAGCAGTACTTC.

This clone came up a few times. J is TRBJ2-3 and V is TRBV25-1; TRBD2 might be the D (5 bases). The CDR3 totals 11 residues. The V gene's germline CDR1 is MGHDK and CDR2 SYGVNS. Trimming removed 10 bases from V and 2 bases from J, with 7 bases in between. The CDR3 sequence is CATRDTDTQYF. The CDR3 nucleotides read TGTGCCACCCGGGACACAGATACGCAGTATTTT.

The chain has TRBV28 and TRBJ1-1; 9 bases agree with TRBD1. V gave up 3 bases and J gave up 1 base; unmatched junction bases: 0. The germline CDR1 and CDR2 sequences are MDHEN and SYDVKM. This CDR3 is 14 amino acids long. The CDR3 loop is CASSLGQGNTEAFF. In nucleotides, the CDR3 is TGTGCCAGCAGTTTGGGACAGGGGAACACTGAAGCTTTCTTT.

The chain carries TRBV27 and TRBJ2-2, with TRBD2 matching over 9 bases. Looked up from germline, CDR1 is MNHEY and CDR2 is SMNVEV (reference sequence). The CDR3 extends over 14 amino acids. V lost 2 bases and J lost 5; bases outside the gene matches: 0. The CDR3 loop reads CASSLLAGTGELFF. The CDR3 coding sequence is TGTGCCAGCAGTTTACTAGCGGGGACCGGGGAGCTGTTTTTT.

V and J are TRBV4-3 and TRBJ2-7, with TRBD2 identical over 11 bases. This CDR3 contains 15 residues. After removal of 4 bases from V and 0 bases from J, the junction contained 2 bases not matched to a gene. Germline V CDR1 and CDR2: LGHNA, YSLEER. The DNA for the CDR3 is TGCGCCAGCAGCCGACTAGCGGGAAGCTCCTACGAGCAGTACTTC. Its translation: CASSRLAGSSYEQYF.

This clone showed up just once. The V call is TRBV29-1, the J call TRBJ1-1; D call uncertain. V was shortened by 4 bases and J by 6 bases, with 12 bases between the two germline ends. The CDR3 has 12 residues. Per the germline V gene, CDR1 is SQVTM and CDR2 is ANQGSEA. CDR3 bases: TGCAGCGTTGGAGAAGGTGATTCTGAAGCTTTCTTT. This sequence encodes CSVGEGDSEAFF.